This T cell receptor beta chain was sequenced in a study of blood T cell repertoires in COVID-19. CDR1 is SGHRS and CDR2 is YFSETQ in the germline V gene. The CDR3 loop spans 15 amino acids. The V segment lost 7 bases and the J segment 3 bases; nucleotides outside the gene matches: 13. In the original analysis: Reference gene primer amplification yielded estimated nucleated cell counts. Clones were read by immunoSEQ multiplex PCR, and TCRdb kept only the in-frame ones, dropping some. V, J and clone size are taken as reported in that table, and D and trimming were inferred from the DNA itself. The sample records some 96,000 clones, 70% to 90% being singletons.

The source is a human donor in a cohort sampled during active COVID-19. V is TRBV5-1 and J is TRBJ2-7, with TRBD1 identical over 7 bases. Sequencing input: peripheral blood. For the CDR3, the DNA is TGCGCCAGCTCCCGGGACAGCGATACCAACTACGAGCAGTACTTC. It yields the protein CASSRDSDTNYEQYF.